This TCR beta chain was sequenced in a study of cytomegalovirus exposure and HLA in healthy donors. The study, taken as a whole, reports: An analysis done earlier found most TCR beta V segments productive about 90% or about 30% of the time. A later look showed TCR association rates differing by HLA locus, highest for DRB1 and lowest for HLA-C.

A note on this clone: Its target is not known.

This CDR3 contains 12 residues. Trimming removed 10 bases at V and 8 bases at J, with 17 bases between. Looked up from germline, CDR1 is SEHNR and CDR2 is FQNEAQ (reference sequence). The PCR was carried out with 60 Vbeta primers and 13 Jbeta primers. The repertoire was sequenced with immunoSEQ multiplex PCR; TCRdb's copy has only in-frame clones and lacks some. This listing includes approximately 120,000 clones. The V call is TRBV7-9, the J call TRBJ1-2; no clear D. The origin of this receptor is a man aged 25 to 45 in good health and CMV-seronegative. Sequenced sample: PBMCs. DNA of the CDR3: TGTGCCACCCCCGGTCCGGAGACGGGCTACACCTTC. It translates to CATPGPETGYTF.